A selection of T cell receptor beta chains follows, all from one sample in a study of cytomegalovirus exposure and HLA in healthy donors. Sequencing was performed with immunoSEQ multiplex PCR; in TCRdb, only in-frame clones are kept and a portion is missing. Among roughly 140,000 clones, around 79% were seen once, and the ten largest hold roughly 3.6%. The sequencing sample was made of PBMCs. These receptors all come from a human donor in good health. The CDR3 runs from the conserved cysteine through the conserved F or W. The order of the fields is D gene, V gene, clone size, J gene, CDR3 protein, CDR3 DNA. The D gene is left open where the match is weak. Rows give clone size only sometimes, using once, few, many, or a class for an expanded clone.

d_call: NA; v_call: TRBV19; clone_size: NA; j_call: TRBJ1-5; cdr3_aa: CASSITTGISNQPQHF; cdr3_nt: TGTGCCAGTAGTATAACAACAGGCATTAGCAATCAGCCCCAGCATTTT
d_call: NA; v_call: TRBV7-2; clone_size: NA; j_call: TRBJ1-5; cdr3_aa: CASSFGDTRNQPQHF; cdr3_nt: TGTGCCAGCAGTTTCGGGGACACCCGCAATCAGCCCCAGCATTTT
d_call: TRBD2; v_call: TRBV5-6; clone_size: NA; j_call: TRBJ2-5; cdr3_aa: CASELAGAKTQYF; cdr3_nt: TGTGCCAGCGAACTAGCGGGGGCTAAGACCCAGTACTTC
d_call: TRBD1; v_call: TRBV11-3; clone_size: NA; j_call: TRBJ2-1; cdr3_aa: CASSPGAAGQVFDEQFF; cdr3_nt: TGTGCCAGCAGCCCCGGGGCTGCCGGACAGGTTTTTGATGAGCAGTTCTTC
d_call: TRBD1; v_call: TRBV6-5; clone_size: NA; j_call: TRBJ1-4; cdr3_aa: CASRFDRVEEKLFF; cdr3_nt: TGTGCCAGCAGATTCGACAGGGTGGAGGAAAAACTGTTTTTT
d_call: TRBD1; v_call: TRBV7-2; clone_size: NA; j_call: TRBJ2-3; cdr3_aa: CASSFFQGAMDTQYF; cdr3_nt: TGTGCCAGCAGCTTTTTCCAGGGGGCCATGGATACGCAGTATTTT
d_call: NA; v_call: TRBV30; clone_size: NA; j_call: TRBJ1-6; cdr3_aa: CAWSRGEGCPLHF; cdr3_nt: TGTGCCTGGAGTAGGGGGGAGGGGTGTCCCCTCCACTTT
d_call: NA; v_call: TRBV5-1; clone_size: NA; j_call: TRBJ2-3; cdr3_aa: CASSGRQGTDTQYF; cdr3_nt: TGCGCCAGCAGCGGACGACAGGGCACAGATACGCAGTATTTT
d_call: TRBD1; v_call: TRBV4-2; clone_size: NA; j_call: TRBJ2-3; cdr3_aa: CASSQAMDRFRTDTQYF; cdr3_nt: TGTGCCAGCAGCCAGGCGATGGACAGGTTTCGAACAGATACGCAGTATTTT
d_call: NA; v_call: TRBV5-1; clone_size: NA; j_call: TRBJ2-2; cdr3_aa: CASSLRAARRDTGELFF; cdr3_nt: TGCGCCAGCAGCTTAAGAGCGGCCCGACGCGACACCGGGGAGCTGTTTTTT
d_call: TRBD1; v_call: TRBV27; clone_size: NA; j_call: TRBJ2-7; cdr3_aa: CASSSGQGAEQYF; cdr3_nt: TGTGCCAGCAGTTCGGGACAGGGGGCCGAGCAGTACTTC
d_call: NA; v_call: TRBV7-9; clone_size: NA; j_call: TRBJ2-7; cdr3_aa: CASSLDGAGIHEQYF; cdr3_nt: TGTGCCAGCAGCTTAGATGGGGCAGGGATCCACGAGCAGTACTTC
d_call: TRBD2; v_call: TRBV27; clone_size: NA; j_call: TRBJ2-2; cdr3_aa: CASSLRRDYSTGELFF; cdr3_nt: TGTGCCAGCAGTTTGCGCCGGGACTACTCTACCGGGGAGCTGTTTTTT
d_call: NA; v_call: TRBV7-6; clone_size: NA; j_call: TRBJ2-5; cdr3_aa: CASSNTLRGGETQYF; cdr3_nt: TGTGCCAGCAGTAATACTCTAAGGGGAGGAGAGACCCAGTACTTC
d_call: TRBD1; v_call: TRBV5-1; clone_size: NA; j_call: TRBJ1-5; cdr3_aa: CASSLTGGNQPQHF; cdr3_nt: TGCGCCAGCAGCTTGACAGGGGGAAATCAGCCCCAGCATTTT
d_call: TRBD2; v_call: TRBV5-1; clone_size: NA; j_call: TRBJ2-1; cdr3_aa: CASSLDWGTSSGLPSYYNEQFF; cdr3_nt: TGCGCCAGCAGCTTGGACTGGGGGACTAGTTCGGGTCTACCGTCCTACTACAATGAGCAGTTCTTC
d_call: NA; v_call: TRBV30; clone_size: NA; j_call: TRBJ2-3; cdr3_aa: CAWSPFAWLLSTDTQYF; cdr3_nt: TGTGCCTGGAGTCCTTTCGCTTGGCTCCTTAGCACAGATACGCAGTATTTT
d_call: TRBD1; v_call: TRBV28; clone_size: NA; j_call: TRBJ1-5; cdr3_aa: CASSWLGQDGKNQPQHF; cdr3_nt: TGTGCCAGCAGTTGGCTAGGACAGGACGGTAAAAATCAGCCCCAGCATTTT
d_call: NA; v_call: TRBV7-9; clone_size: NA; j_call: TRBJ2-7; cdr3_aa: CASSSRGKGPLYEQYF; cdr3_nt: TGTGCCAGCAGCTCCCGGGGAAAGGGTCCGCTCTACGAGCAGTACTTC
d_call: NA; v_call: TRBV7-9; clone_size: NA; j_call: TRBJ1-6; cdr3_aa: CASSSRRGMTSPLHF; cdr3_nt: TGTGCCAGCAGCTCTAGAAGGGGGATGACTTCACCCCTCCACTTT
d_call: TRBD1; v_call: TRBV14; clone_size: NA; j_call: TRBJ2-2; cdr3_aa: CASTRTGARAGELFF; cdr3_nt: TGTGCCAGCACACGGACAGGGGCGCGTGCCGGGGAGCTGTTTTTT
d_call: TRBD1; v_call: TRBV5-6; clone_size: once; j_call: TRBJ2-1; cdr3_aa: CASSATGTGVVEQFF; cdr3_nt: TGTGCCAGCAGCGCCACCGGGACAGGGGTTGTCGAGCAGTTCTTC
d_call: TRBD1; v_call: TRBV7-8; clone_size: NA; j_call: TRBJ2-7; cdr3_aa: CASSLAGQEWYF; cdr3_nt: TGTGCCAGCAGCTTAGCGGGACAGGAGTGGTACTTC
d_call: TRBD2; v_call: TRBV5-1; clone_size: NA; j_call: TRBJ2-7; cdr3_aa: CASRPGLAGGSSYEQYF; cdr3_nt: TGCGCCAGCAGGCCGGGACTAGCGGGAGGGAGCTCCTACGAGCAGTACTTC
d_call: TRBD2; v_call: TRBV5-1; clone_size: NA; j_call: TRBJ2-1; cdr3_aa: CASSFQLQPSGGREQFF; cdr3_nt: TGCGCCAGCAGCTTCCAGCTCCAGCCTAGCGGGGGGCGAGAGCAGTTCTTC
d_call: TRBD2; v_call: TRBV6-5; clone_size: NA; j_call: TRBJ2-7; cdr3_aa: CASSYYFTTSFYEQYF; cdr3_nt: TGTGCCAGCAGTTACTACTTTACGACTAGCTTTTACGAGCAGTACTTC
d_call: NA; v_call: TRBV4-1; clone_size: NA; j_call: TRBJ1-5; cdr3_aa: CASSQLEVRQPQHF; cdr3_nt: TGCGCCAGCAGCCAACTCGAGGTGAGGCAGCCCCAGCATTTT
d_call: NA; v_call: TRBV7-9; clone_size: NA; j_call: TRBJ2-1; cdr3_aa: CASSLVADYNEQFF; cdr3_nt: TGTGCCAGCAGCTTAGTCGCGGATTACAATGAGCAGTTCTTC
d_call: NA; v_call: TRBV4-2; clone_size: NA; j_call: TRBJ2-2; cdr3_aa: CASSRLGGPNTGELFF; cdr3_nt: TGTGCCAGCAGCCGCCTCGGCGGCCCGAACACCGGGGAGCTGTTTTTT
d_call: TRBD1; v_call: TRBV5-6; clone_size: NA; j_call: TRBJ2-7; cdr3_aa: CASSSRFEIQGAPEQYF; cdr3_nt: TGTGCCAGCAGCTCCCGATTCGAAATACAGGGGGCGCCGGAGCAGTACTTC
d_call: TRBD1; v_call: TRBV5-1; clone_size: NA; j_call: TRBJ2-3; cdr3_aa: CASSVTGRGGVDTQYF; cdr3_nt: TGCGCCAGCAGCGTGACAGGGCGTGGGGGCGTAGATACGCAGTATTTT
d_call: NA; v_call: TRBV18; clone_size: NA; j_call: TRBJ2-7; cdr3_aa: CASSPRAGEGYEQYF; cdr3_nt: TGTGCCAGCTCACCTCGGGCAGGAGAGGGTTACGAGCAGTACTTC